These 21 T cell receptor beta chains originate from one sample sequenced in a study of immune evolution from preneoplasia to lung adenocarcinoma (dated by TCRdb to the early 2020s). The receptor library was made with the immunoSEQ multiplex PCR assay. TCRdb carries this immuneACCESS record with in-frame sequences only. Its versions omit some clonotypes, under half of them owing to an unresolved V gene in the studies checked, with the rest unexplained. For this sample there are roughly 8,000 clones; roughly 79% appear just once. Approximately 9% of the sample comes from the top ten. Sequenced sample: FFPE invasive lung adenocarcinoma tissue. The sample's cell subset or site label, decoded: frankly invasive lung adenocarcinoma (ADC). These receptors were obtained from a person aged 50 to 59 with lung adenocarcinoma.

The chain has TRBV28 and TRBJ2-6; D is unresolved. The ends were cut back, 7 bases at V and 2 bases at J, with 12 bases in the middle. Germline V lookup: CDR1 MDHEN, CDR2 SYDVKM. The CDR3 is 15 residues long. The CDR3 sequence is CASKESHTGANVLTF. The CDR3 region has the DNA TGTGCCAGCAAGGAGTCACATACTGGGGCCAACGTCCTGACTTTC.

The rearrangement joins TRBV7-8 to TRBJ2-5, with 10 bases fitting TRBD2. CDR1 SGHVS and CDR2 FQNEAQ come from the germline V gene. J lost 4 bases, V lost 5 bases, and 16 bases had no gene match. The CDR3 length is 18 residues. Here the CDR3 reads CASSPTSPGLASGETQYF. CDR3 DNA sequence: TGTGCCAGCAGCCCGACCTCCCCGGGACTAGCGTCTGGAGAGACCCAGTACTTC.

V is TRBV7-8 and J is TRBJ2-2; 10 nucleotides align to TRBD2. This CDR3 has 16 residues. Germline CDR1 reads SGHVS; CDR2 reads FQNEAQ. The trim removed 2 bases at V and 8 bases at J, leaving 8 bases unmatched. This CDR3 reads CASSLNLAGVAGELFF. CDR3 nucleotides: TGTGCCAGCAGCTTAAATCTAGCGGGAGTCGCTGGGGAGCTGTTTTTT.

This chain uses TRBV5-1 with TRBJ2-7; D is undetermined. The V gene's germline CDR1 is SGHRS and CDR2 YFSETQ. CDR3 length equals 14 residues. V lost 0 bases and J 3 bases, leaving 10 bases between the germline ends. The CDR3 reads CASSLAGTYYEQYF. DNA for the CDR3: TGCGCCAGCAGCTTGGCCGGTACTTACTACGAGCAGTACTTC.

In nucleotides, the CDR3 is TGTGCCAGCAGTAAGGCAGACAATATGAACACTGAAGCTTTCTTT. It encodes CASSKADNMNTEAFF. This chain links TRBV2 with TRBJ1-1; D is unclear. CDR3 length: 15 amino acids. The germline gives CDR1 SNHLY, CDR2 FYNNEI. Trimming took 5 bases from V and 0 from J, leaving 13 bases between them.

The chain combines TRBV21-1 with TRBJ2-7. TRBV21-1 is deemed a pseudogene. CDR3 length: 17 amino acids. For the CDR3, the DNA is TGTGCCAGCAGCAAAGCGCCTTGTTCCCGTGACCCCTACGAGCAGTACTTC. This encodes CASSKAPCSRDPYEQYF.

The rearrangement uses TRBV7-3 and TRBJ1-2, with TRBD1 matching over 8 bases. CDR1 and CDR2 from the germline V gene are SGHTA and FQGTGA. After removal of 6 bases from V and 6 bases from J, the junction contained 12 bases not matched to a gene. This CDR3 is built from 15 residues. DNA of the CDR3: TGTGCCAGCAGTAAGGACAGGGAACATAAGGATGGCTACACCTTC. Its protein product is CASSKDREHKDGYTF.

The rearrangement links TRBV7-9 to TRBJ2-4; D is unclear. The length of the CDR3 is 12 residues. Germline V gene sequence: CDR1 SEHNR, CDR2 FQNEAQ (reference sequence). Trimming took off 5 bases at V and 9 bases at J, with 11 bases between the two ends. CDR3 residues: CASSPTVGIQYF. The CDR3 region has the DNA TGTGCCAGCAGCCCGACGGTGGGCATTCAGTACTTC.

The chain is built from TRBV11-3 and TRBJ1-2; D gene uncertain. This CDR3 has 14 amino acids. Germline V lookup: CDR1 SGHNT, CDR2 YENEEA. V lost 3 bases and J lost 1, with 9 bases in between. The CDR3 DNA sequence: TGTGCCAGCAGCTTCGGTCCAGATAACTATGGCTACACCTTC. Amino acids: CASSFGPDNYGYTF.

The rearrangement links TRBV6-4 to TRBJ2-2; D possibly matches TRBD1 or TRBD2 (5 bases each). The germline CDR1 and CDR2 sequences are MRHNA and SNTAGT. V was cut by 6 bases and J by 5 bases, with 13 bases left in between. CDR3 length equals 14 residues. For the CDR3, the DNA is TGTGCCAGCAGCCCGGGACCCCAGACCGGGGAGCTGTTTTTT. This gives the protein CASSPGPQTGELFF.

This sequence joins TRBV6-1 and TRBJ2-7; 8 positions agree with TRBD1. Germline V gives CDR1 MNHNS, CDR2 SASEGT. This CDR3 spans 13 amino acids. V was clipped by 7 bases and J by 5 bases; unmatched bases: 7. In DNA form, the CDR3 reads TGTGCCAGCACCGGGACAGGTGAAGACGAGCAGTACTTC. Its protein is CASTGTGEDEQYF.

DNA for the CDR3: TGTGCCAGCAGCCGAAGGGGGCCGAGCAATGAGCAGTTCTTC. It yields the protein CASSRRGPSNEQFF. The chain links TRBV7-2 to TRBJ2-1, with TRBD1 identical over 7 bases. In germline, CDR1 is SGHTA, CDR2 FQGNSA. The CDR3 loop spans 14 amino acids. V shed 5 bases and J 6 bases; nucleotides not matched to a gene: 7. The full variable domain, rest sourced from reference TRBV7-2 and TRBJ2-1, is GAGVSQSPSNKVTEKGKDVELRCDPISGHTALYWYRQSLGQGLEFLIYFQGNSAPDKSGLPSDRFSAERTGGSVSTLTIQRTQQEDSAVYLCASSRRGPSNEQFFGPGTRLTVL.

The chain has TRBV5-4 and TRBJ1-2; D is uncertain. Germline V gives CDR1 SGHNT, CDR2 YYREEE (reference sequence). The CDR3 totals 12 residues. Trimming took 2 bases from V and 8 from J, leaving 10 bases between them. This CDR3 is CASSFQVDGYTF. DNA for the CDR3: TGTGCCAGCAGCTTTCAGGTGGACGGCTACACCTTC.

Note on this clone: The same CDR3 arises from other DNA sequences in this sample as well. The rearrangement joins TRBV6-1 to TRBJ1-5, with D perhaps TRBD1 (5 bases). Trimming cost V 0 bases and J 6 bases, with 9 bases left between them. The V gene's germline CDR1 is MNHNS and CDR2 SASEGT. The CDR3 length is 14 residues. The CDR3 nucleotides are TGTGCCAGCAGTGAAGCCGGGGGAACTCAGCCCCAGCATTTT. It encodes CASSEAGGTQPQHF.

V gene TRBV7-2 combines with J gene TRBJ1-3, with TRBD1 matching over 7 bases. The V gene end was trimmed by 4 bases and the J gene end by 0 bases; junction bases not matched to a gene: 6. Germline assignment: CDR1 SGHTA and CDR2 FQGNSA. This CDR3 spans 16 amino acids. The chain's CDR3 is CASSSQGLSSGNTIYF. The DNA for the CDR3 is TGTGCCAGCAGCTCACAGGGGCTCTCCTCTGGAAACACCATATATTTT.

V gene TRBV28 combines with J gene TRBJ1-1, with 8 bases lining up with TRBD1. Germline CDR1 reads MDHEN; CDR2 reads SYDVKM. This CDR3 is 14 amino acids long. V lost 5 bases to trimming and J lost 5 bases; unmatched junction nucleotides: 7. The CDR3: CASSPRQGWTEAFF. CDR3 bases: TGTGCCAGCAGTCCGCGACAGGGGTGGACTGAAGCTTTCTTT.

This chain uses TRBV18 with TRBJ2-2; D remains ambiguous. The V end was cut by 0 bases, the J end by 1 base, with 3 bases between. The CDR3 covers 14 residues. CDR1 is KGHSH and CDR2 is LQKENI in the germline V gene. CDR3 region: CASSPPGNTGELFF. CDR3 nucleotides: TGTGCCAGCTCACCACCTGGGAACACCGGGGAGCTGTTTTTT.

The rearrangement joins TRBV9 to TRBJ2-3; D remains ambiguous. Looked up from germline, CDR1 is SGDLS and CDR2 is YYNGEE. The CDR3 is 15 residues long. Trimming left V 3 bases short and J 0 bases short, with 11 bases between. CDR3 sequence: CASSGGSLSTDTQYF. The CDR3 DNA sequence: TGTGCCAGCAGCGGAGGCAGCCTAAGCACAGATACGCAGTATTTT. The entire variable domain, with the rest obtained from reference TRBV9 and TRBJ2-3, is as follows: DSGVTQTPKHLITATGQRVTLRCSPRSGDLSVYWYQQSLDQGLQFLIQYYNGEERAKGNILERFSAQQFPDLHSELNLSSLELGDSALYFCASSGGSLSTDTQYFGPGTRLTVL.

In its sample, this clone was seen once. The CDR3 nucleotides read TGTGCCATCAGTGTAGGCAACAATGAGCAGTTCTTC. Its translation is CAISVGNNEQFF. The rearrangement joins TRBV10-3 to TRBJ2-1, with D unclear. The germline V and J ends were trimmed by 4 bases and 5 bases, with 6 bases remaining between them. This CDR3 has 12 residues. Germline CDR1 reads ENHRY; CDR2 reads SYGVKD.

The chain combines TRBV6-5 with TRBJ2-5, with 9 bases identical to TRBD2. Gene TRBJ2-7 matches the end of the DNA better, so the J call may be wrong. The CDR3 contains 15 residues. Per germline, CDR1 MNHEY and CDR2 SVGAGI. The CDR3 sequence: CASSYSLAGSYEQYF. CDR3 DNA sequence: TGTGCCAGCAGTTACTCACTAGCGGGCTCCTACGAGCAGTACTTC.

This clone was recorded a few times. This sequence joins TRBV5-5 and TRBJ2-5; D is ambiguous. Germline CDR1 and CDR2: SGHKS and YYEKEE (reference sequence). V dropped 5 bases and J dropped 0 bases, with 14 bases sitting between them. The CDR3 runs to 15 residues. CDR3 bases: TGTGCCAGCAGATGGACGGCCAGGTACCAAGAGACCCAGTACTTC. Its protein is CASRWTARYQETQYF.